Sequencing of this T cell receptor beta chain was carried out in a study of radiotherapy plus CTLA-4 blockade in lung cancer. Turning to the study itself: An objective response was seen in around a sixth of patients, and disease control in 25% to 40%. Whole-study results and caveats: Tumor-origin TCR clones grew in blood after radiotherapy plus ipilimumab.

The protocol was immunoSEQ multiplex PCR, while the TCRdb copy is restricted to in-frame clones and leaves out a portion. The table shows around 90,000 clones, with roughly 80% occurring only once. Regarding this clone: The target antigen is unknown.

Receiving focal radiation plus CTLA-4 blockade with ipilimumab were patients who had chemo-refractory metastatic non-small-cell lung cancer. The sequence was collected from a human donor with non-small cell lung cancer who had stable disease on radiotherapy plus ipilimumab. The input for sequencing was peripheral blood, taken from a patient treated with radiotherapy plus ipilimumab.

CDR3 nucleotides: TGTGCCAGCTGTGGAGTGAACACTGAAGCTTTCTTT. Protein: CASCGVNTEAFF. This chain uses TRBV6-5 with TRBJ1-1; D gene uncertain. This CDR3 spans 12 amino acids. Germline V gene sequence: CDR1 MNHEY, CDR2 SVGAGI. Trimming removed 8 bases from V and 0 bases from J, with 7 bases in between.